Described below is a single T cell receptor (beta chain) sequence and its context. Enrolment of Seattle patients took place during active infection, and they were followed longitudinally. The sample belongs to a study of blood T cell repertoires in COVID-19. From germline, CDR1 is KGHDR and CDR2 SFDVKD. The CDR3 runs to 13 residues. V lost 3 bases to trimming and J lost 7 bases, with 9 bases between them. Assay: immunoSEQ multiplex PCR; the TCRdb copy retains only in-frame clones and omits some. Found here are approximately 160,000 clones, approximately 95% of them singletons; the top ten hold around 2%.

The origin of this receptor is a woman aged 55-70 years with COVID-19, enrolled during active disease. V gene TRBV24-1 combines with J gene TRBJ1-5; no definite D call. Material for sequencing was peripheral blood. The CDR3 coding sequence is TGTGCCACCAGTGATGATACGGGGCAGCCCCAGCATTTT. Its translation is CATSDDTGQPQHF.